Listed here are 30 T cell receptor beta chains from one sample, sequenced in a study of metastatic and nonmetastatic thyroid tumors. Thyroid surgery took place with no prior treatment in any patient. With MiXCR, TCRdb reprocessed the PCR reads. This table holds about 46,000 clones, roughly a quarter found once. What was sequenced was blood. Receptors originate from a male donor with papillary thyroid cancer or a benign thyroid nodule (not recorded which). Some clones in this sample may be carry-over from other donors' samples.

The sample holds a few counts of this clone. V usage is TRBV6-1 and J usage is TRBJ1-1, with a possible D match to TRBD1 (5 bases). Trimming took 2 bases from V and 8 from J, leaving 18 bases between them. Per germline, CDR1 MNHNS and CDR2 SASEGT. This CDR3 comprises 15 residues. CDR3 in DNA: TGTGCCAGCAGTGAATGGGTAGGGGACGTAAAGGAAGCTTTCTTT. Its translation: CASSEWVGDVKEAFF.

V and J are TRBV4-1 and TRBJ1-5, with TRBD1 matching over 9 bases. The germline V gene has CDR1 MGHRA and CDR2 YSYEKL. The ends lost 0 bases at V and 3 bases at J; junction bases unmatched: 6. The length of the CDR3 is 17 residues. The CDR3 sequence is CASSQEWTGVINQPQHF. CDR3 sequence (DNA): TGCGCCAGCAGCCAAGAATGGACAGGGGTGATCAATCAGCCCCAGCATTTT.

This clone occurred many times. The chain couples TRBV29-1 to TRBJ1-2, with 9 positions matching TRBD1. Germline V gives CDR1 SQVTM, CDR2 ANQGSEA. The CDR3 totals 14 residues. V was clipped by 1 base and J by 0 bases; unmatched bases: 0. The CDR3 DNA follows: TGCAGCGTTGAAGGACAGGGGGCTAACTATGGCTACACCTTC. Translated, it gives CSVEGQGANYGYTF.

This clone was detected ten times or more. Given a much more abundant clone one base away, this may be a read error. J is TRBJ2-3 and V is TRBV10-3; D gene unclear. Looked up from germline, CDR1 is ENHRY and CDR2 is SYGVKD. The CDR3 is 14 amino acids. V lost 4 bases, J lost 2 bases, and 10 bases lay in between. CDR3 sequence (DNA): TGTGCCATCAGTGCCTCCTCAGACACAGATACGCAGTATTTT. It codes for CAISASSDTDTQYF.

This clone counts as medium-sized. V usage is TRBV6-1 and J usage is TRBJ2-7; the D call may be TRBD1 or TRBD2 (5 bases each). Trimming removed 6 bases from V and 6 bases from J, with 18 bases in between. The CDR3 length is 14 residues. The germline CDR1 and CDR2 sequences are MNHNS and SASEGT. CDR3 in DNA: TGTGCCAGCAGCCCGGGACGTCGCATGGGCGAGCAGTACTTC. Translated: CASSPGRRMGEQYF.

This clone was picked up many times. The chain carries TRBV12-3 or TRBV12-4 and TRBJ1-5, with D perhaps TRBD1 (5 bases). This CDR3 has 15 residues. The ends were cut back, 7 bases at V and 0 bases at J, with 13 bases in the middle. Written as DNA, the CDR3 is TGTGCCAGCAAGGAGAGGGACGGTAGCAATCAGCCCCAGCATTTT. Translated, it gives CASKERDGSNQPQHF.

On this clone: Given the absence of the conserved phenylalanine or tryptophan at the CDR3 end, a read error is likely. The rearrangement joins TRBV12-3 or TRBV12-4 to TRBJ2-3; D is undetermined. Trimming removed 5 bases from V and 0 bases from J, with 3 bases in between. This CDR3 has 12 residues. CDR3 DNA sequence: TGTGCCAGCAGTCCCAGCACAGATACGCAGTATCTT. It encodes CASSPSTDTQYL.

The chain uses TRBV28 and TRBJ2-7; D not certain. Trimming stripped 7 bases from V and 2 bases from J, with 12 bases between. Germline V gene data show CDR1 as MDHEN and CDR2 as SYDVKM. This CDR3 has 13 amino acids. The CDR3 region has the DNA TGTGCCAGCATCTGGGCAGAAACCTACGAGCAGTACTTC. It specifies CASIWAETYEQYF.

This clone occurred a few times. V and J are TRBV12-5 and TRBJ2-1, with 7 positions matching TRBD2. Germline V CDR1 and CDR2: LGHNT, FRNRAP. The CDR3 runs to 13 residues. Trimming took 1 base from V and 6 from J; bases not matched to a gene: 0. CDR3 sequence: CASGLGTSNEQFF. The CDR3 coding sequence is TGTGCTAGTGGTTTGGGGACTAGCAATGAGCAGTTCTTC.

This clone was counted ten times or more. The DNA of the CDR3 is TGTGCCAGCACGTTTAGCGGGAAACGACGCGAGCAGTTCTTC. It yields the protein CASTFSGKRREQFF. The chain has TRBV12-3 or TRBV12-4 and TRBJ2-1; 8 bases line up with TRBD2. This CDR3 has 14 residues. With V trimmed by 7 bases and J by 10 bases, 12 bases remained unmatched.

This clone was counted at least ten times. This chain uses TRBV5-6 with TRBJ1-5; no clear D. This CDR3 is built from 19 residues. V dropped 3 bases and J dropped 0 bases, with 22 bases sitting between them. Germline V CDR1 and CDR2: SGHDT, YYEEEE. CDR3 DNA: TGTGCCAGCAGCTCCGACGCAGGCGGGCAGGTCTATAGCAATCAGCCCCAGCATTTT. Its protein product is CASSSDAGGQVYSNQPQHF. The whole variable domain, remainder taken from reference TRBV5-6 and TRBJ1-5, is DAGVTQSPTHLIKTRGQQVTLRCSPKSGHDTVSWYQQALGQGPQFIFQYYEEEERQRGNFPDRFSGHQFPNYSSELNVNALLLGDSALYLCASSSDAGGQVYSNQPQHFGDGTRLSIL.

About this clone itself: Its ends do not fully match the called genes, so a read error is possible. The rearrangement links TRBV23-1 to TRBJ2-7, with 12 bases that match TRBD1. TRBV23-1 is known as an ORF, though its function is uncertain. CDR3 length equals 19 residues. The CDR3 DNA sequence: TGTGCCAGCAGTCAGGGGGGCCTAACGGGACAGGGGGCCGTTTACGAGCAGTACTTC. This encodes CASSQGGLTGQGAVYEQYF.

The chain is built from TRBV5-5 and TRBJ1-1, with D tentatively TRBD1 (5 bases). From germline, CDR1 is SGHKS and CDR2 YYEKEE (reference sequence). The CDR3 loop spans 13 amino acids. V dropped 6 bases and J dropped 1 base, with 10 bases sitting between them. This chain's CDR3 is CASIPTGNTEAFF. Written as DNA, the CDR3 is TGTGCCAGCATCCCAACAGGGAACACTGAAGCTTTCTTT.

This clone has at least ten counts. V usage is TRBV27 and J usage is TRBJ1-4, with D perhaps TRBD1 (5 bases). Germline CDR1 reads MNHEY; CDR2 reads SMNVEV (reference sequence). The V end was cut by 6 bases, the J end by 0 bases, with 11 bases between. The CDR3 length is 15 residues. The CDR3 sequence: CASRRTIATNEKLFF. For the CDR3, the DNA is TGTGCCAGCAGGCGGACAATTGCAACTAATGAAAAACTGTTTTTT.

With respect to this clone: Mismatch with germline at one junction end may stem from a read error. The chain employs TRBV5-1 and TRBJ2-3; TRBD2 aligns across 12 bases. The germline V gene has CDR1 SGHRS and CDR2 YFSETQ. The CDR3 runs to 15 residues. The CDR3: CASSCTSGGTDTQYF. CDR3 nucleotide sequence: TGCGCCAGCAGTTGTACTAGCGGGGGGACAGATACGCAGTATTTC.

This chain uses TRBV5-1 with TRBJ2-1; unclear D gene. CDR3 length: 11 residues. The V end was cut by 0 bases, the J end by 8 bases, with 3 bases between. Germline V CDR1 and CDR2: SGHRS, YFSETQ. CDR3 region: CASSLVDEQFF. The CDR3 DNA reads TGCGCCAGCAGCTTGGTGGATGAGCAGTTCTTC.

The V gene is TRBV30, the J gene TRBJ1-6, with no clear D. The V gene lost 7 bases and the J gene lost 7 bases, with 11 bases spanning the gap. The length of the CDR3 is 12 residues. Germline CDR1 is GTSNPN and CDR2 is SVGIG (reference sequence). CDR3 region: CALTMGNSPLHF. CDR3 nucleotide sequence: TGTGCCTTGACGATGGGGAATTCACCCCTCCACTTT.

The rearrangement joins TRBV27 to TRBJ2-7; 11 bases agree with TRBD1. Germline trimming cut 4 bases from V and 3 bases from J; bases unmatched to any gene: 2. The CDR3 runs 14 residues. CDR1 and CDR2 (germline): MNHEY, SMNVEV (reference sequence). This CDR3 reads CASSWTGGIYEQYF. CDR3 nucleotides: TGTGCCAGCAGTTGGACAGGGGGCATCTACGAGCAGTACTTC.

The genes are TRBV28 and TRBJ1-3, with D possibly TRBD1 on 5 matching bases. The CDR3 runs 14 residues. Trimming took off 7 bases at V and 0 bases at J, with 10 bases between the two ends. CDR1 MDHEN and CDR2 SYDVKM come from the germline V gene. CDR3 residues: CASTNGGSGNTIYF. Here the CDR3 DNA reads TGTGCCAGCACCAATGGGGGCTCTGGAAACACCATATATTTT.

Notes on this clone: The same CDR3 can be traced to other DNA sequences in this sample. The gene calls are TRBV30 and TRBJ2-7; either TRBD1 or TRBD2 may supply D (5 bases each). Trimming removed 0 bases from V and 4 bases from J, with 13 bases in between. Germline CDR1 GTSNPN, CDR2 SVGIG (reference sequence). The CDR3 totals 14 residues. The CDR3 spells CAWSVSGTAYEQYF. The CDR3 coding sequence is TGTGCCTGGAGTGTAAGTGGGACCGCGTACGAGCAGTACTTC.

Within the sample, this clone is medium-sized (0.01 to 0.1%). This chain joins TRBV6-1 and TRBJ2-7, with D maybe TRBD1 (6 bases). The V gene's germline CDR1 is MNHNS and CDR2 SASEGT. The CDR3 is 14 amino acids. Deletions cut 0 bases from V and 0 bases from J, with 6 bases between. Written as DNA, the CDR3 is TGTGCCAGCAGTGAAGCGGACAGCTCCTACGAGCAGTACTTC. It translates to CASSEADSSYEQYF.

Sample share makes this clone medium-sized. The V and J genes are TRBV2 and TRBJ1-1, with D tentatively TRBD1 (6 bases). V was trimmed by 6 bases and J by 3 bases, leaving 17 bases between them. This CDR3 has 15 amino acids. The V gene's germline CDR1 is SNHLY and CDR2 FYNNEI. CDR3 sequence: CASRKRGTGDTEAFF. Here the CDR3 DNA reads TGTGCCAGCAGGAAAAGGGGGACGGGGGACACTGAAGCTTTCTTT.

This clone has more than one count but fewer than ten. The chain employs TRBV12-3 or TRBV12-4 and TRBJ2-7; 8 positions agree with TRBD2. V lost 3 bases, J lost 0 bases, and 13 bases stayed unmatched. CDR3 length equals 18 residues. CDR3 amino acids: CASSFFLGGAGDSYEQYF. In DNA, the CDR3 is TGTGCCAGCAGTTTCTTCTTAGGGGGAGCGGGAGACTCCTACGAGCAGTACTTC.

This clone showed up just once. This may be a read error, as it is one base from a much larger clone. Other nucleotide sequences from this sample produce the same CDR3. This chain uses TRBV5-4 with TRBJ1-4, with a weak D call TRBD1 (5 bases). The CDR3 loop spans 15 amino acids. Germline V gene data show CDR1 as SGHNT and CDR2 as YYREEE (reference sequence). Trimming removed 4 bases at V and 7 bases at J, with 17 bases between. The CDR3 DNA reads TGTGCCAGCAGCCCGACTCGGGACCACGGTGAAAAACTGTTTTTT. Protein: CASSPTRDHGEKLFF.

This clone was detected only a few times. This sequence joins TRBV6-2 or TRBV6-3 and TRBJ2-1, with a possible D match to TRBD1 (5 bases). The CDR3 contains 16 residues. Germline CDR1 and CDR2: MNHEY and SVGEGT. Trimming removed 5 bases at V and 4 bases at J, with 18 bases between. The DNA for the CDR3 is TGTGCCAGCAGTACCCAGGGCTTTGCCCATTACAATGAGCAGTTCTTC. Translating gives CASSTQGFAHYNEQFF.

J is TRBJ2-3 and V is TRBV4-3; D remains ambiguous. Germline-derived CDR1 and CDR2 are LGHNA and YSLEER. CDR3 size: 15 residues. V lost 0 bases and J 4 bases, leaving 11 bases between the germline ends. The CDR3: CASSQEGMGSDTQYF. In DNA, the CDR3 is TGCGCCAGCAGCCAAGAGGGGATGGGCTCAGATACGCAGTATTTT.

This clone was counted at least ten times. This chain joins TRBV28 and TRBJ1-4; no definite D call. V was cut by 6 bases and J by 8 bases, with 10 bases left in between. Germline V lookup: CDR1 MDHEN, CDR2 SYDVKM. The CDR3 has 12 residues. CDR3 in amino acids: CASSPPREKLFF. The CDR3 DNA reads TGTGCCAGCAGCCCACCGAGGGAAAAACTGTTTTTT.

This clone was counted many times. The chain couples TRBV3-1 to TRBJ2-2; no firm D call. The germline V and J ends were trimmed by 4 bases and 5 bases, with 2 bases remaining between them. Germline CDR1 and CDR2: LGHDT and YNNKEL (reference sequence). CDR3 size: 11 residues. The CDR3: CASSRTGELFF. CDR3 coding DNA: TGTGCCAGCAGCCGGACCGGGGAGCTGTTTTTT.

By its share, this clone is medium-sized. The V gene is TRBV30, the J gene TRBJ2-1; 7 bases fit TRBD2. This CDR3 is built from 12 residues. J lost 15 bases, V lost 4 bases, and 12 bases had no gene match. CDR1 is GTSNPN, CDR2 SVGIG, per germline (reference sequence). CDR3 nucleotides: TGTGCCTGGACTACCCGGGACTATATTCCGTTCTTC. Protein product: CAWTTRDYIPFF.

The V and J genes are TRBV9 and TRBJ2-1; D may be TRBD2 (5 bases). Germline CDR1 SGDLS, CDR2 YYNGEE. V dropped 5 bases and J dropped 5 bases, with 14 bases sitting between them. The CDR3 is 14 residues long. The CDR3 DNA reads TGTGCCAGCAGTTACGGCGGACTTAACAATGAGCAGTTCTTC. Translation gives CASSYGGLNNEQFF.